Described below is a single TCR beta chain sequence and its context. Its antigen is still unknown. The data were taken from a study of a mutant IDH1 vaccine in newly diagnosed glioma. Study summary: Averaging approximately 40 years of age, treated patients were roughly 60% male and around 38% female.

TCRdb keeps only in-frame clones here, not all; method: immunoSEQ multiplex PCR. This table holds approximately 25,000 clones, around 93% found once. CDR1 and CDR2 (germline): SGHKS, YYEKEE (reference sequence). Trimming pared 4 bases from V and 4 bases from J, leaving 11 bases between. This CDR3 has 14 residues. As for time point: baseline, week 1 (first vaccination visit). Sample treatment: pre-vaccination baseline after standard-of-care therapy. Notes on the study in general: Alterations occurring in top peripheral T cell clonotypes seemed unrelated to pseudoprogression.

Sequenced material: PBMCs, taken from a glioma patient treated with radiotherapy, temozolomide or both. This chain joins TRBV5-5 and TRBJ1-4; unclear D gene. The receptor was derived from a man in his forties with glioma. CDR3 protein: CASSPGAFNEKLFF. The CDR3 DNA follows: TGTGCCAGCAGCCCGGGTGCGTTTAATGAAAAACTGTTTTTT.